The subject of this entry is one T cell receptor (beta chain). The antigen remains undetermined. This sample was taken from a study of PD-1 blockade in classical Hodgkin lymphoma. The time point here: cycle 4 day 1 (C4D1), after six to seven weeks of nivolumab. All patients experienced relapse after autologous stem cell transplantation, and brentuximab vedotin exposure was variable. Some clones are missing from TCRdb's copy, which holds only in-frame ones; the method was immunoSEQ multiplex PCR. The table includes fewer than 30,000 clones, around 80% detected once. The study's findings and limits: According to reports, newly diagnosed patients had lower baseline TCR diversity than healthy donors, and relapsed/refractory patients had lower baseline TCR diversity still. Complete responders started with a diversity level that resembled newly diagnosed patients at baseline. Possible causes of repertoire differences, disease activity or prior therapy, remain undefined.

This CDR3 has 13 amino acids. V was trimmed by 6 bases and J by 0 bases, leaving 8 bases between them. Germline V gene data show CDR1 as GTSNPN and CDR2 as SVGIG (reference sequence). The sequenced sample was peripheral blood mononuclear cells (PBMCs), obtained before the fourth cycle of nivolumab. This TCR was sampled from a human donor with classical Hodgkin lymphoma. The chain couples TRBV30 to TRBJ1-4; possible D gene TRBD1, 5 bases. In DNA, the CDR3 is TGTGCCTGCCGACAGACAACTAATGAAAAACTGTTTTTT. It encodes CACRQTTNEKLFF.